Described below is a single TCR beta chain sequence and its context. The sample belongs to a study of blood T cell repertoires in COVID-19. Profiling relied on immunoSEQ multiplex PCR, and the TCRdb table lists in-frame clones only, not all of them. The data hold just under 40,000 clones, with 79% observed a single time. The receptor's source is a man between 65 and 80 years old with acute or convalescent COVID-19. The sequenced sample was peripheral blood.

This CDR3 reads CASTGTGGSANEKLFF. Written as DNA, the CDR3 is TGTGCCAGCACCGGGACAGGGGGCTCTGCTAATGAAAAACTGTTTTTT. This sequence joins TRBV7-9 and TRBJ1-4, with 12 bases matching TRBD1. Germline CDR1 and CDR2: SEHNR and FQNEAQ (reference sequence). This CDR3 spans 16 amino acids. J was trimmed by 3 bases and V by 7 bases; bases with no gene match: 6. The full variable domain, its missing parts supplied by reference TRBV7-9 and TRBJ1-4, is DTGVSQNPRHKITKRGQNVTFRCDPISEHNRLYWYRQTLGQGPEFLTYFQNEAQLEKSRLLSDRFSAERPKGSFSTLEIQRTEQGDSAMYLCASTGTGGSANEKLFFGSGTQLSVL.